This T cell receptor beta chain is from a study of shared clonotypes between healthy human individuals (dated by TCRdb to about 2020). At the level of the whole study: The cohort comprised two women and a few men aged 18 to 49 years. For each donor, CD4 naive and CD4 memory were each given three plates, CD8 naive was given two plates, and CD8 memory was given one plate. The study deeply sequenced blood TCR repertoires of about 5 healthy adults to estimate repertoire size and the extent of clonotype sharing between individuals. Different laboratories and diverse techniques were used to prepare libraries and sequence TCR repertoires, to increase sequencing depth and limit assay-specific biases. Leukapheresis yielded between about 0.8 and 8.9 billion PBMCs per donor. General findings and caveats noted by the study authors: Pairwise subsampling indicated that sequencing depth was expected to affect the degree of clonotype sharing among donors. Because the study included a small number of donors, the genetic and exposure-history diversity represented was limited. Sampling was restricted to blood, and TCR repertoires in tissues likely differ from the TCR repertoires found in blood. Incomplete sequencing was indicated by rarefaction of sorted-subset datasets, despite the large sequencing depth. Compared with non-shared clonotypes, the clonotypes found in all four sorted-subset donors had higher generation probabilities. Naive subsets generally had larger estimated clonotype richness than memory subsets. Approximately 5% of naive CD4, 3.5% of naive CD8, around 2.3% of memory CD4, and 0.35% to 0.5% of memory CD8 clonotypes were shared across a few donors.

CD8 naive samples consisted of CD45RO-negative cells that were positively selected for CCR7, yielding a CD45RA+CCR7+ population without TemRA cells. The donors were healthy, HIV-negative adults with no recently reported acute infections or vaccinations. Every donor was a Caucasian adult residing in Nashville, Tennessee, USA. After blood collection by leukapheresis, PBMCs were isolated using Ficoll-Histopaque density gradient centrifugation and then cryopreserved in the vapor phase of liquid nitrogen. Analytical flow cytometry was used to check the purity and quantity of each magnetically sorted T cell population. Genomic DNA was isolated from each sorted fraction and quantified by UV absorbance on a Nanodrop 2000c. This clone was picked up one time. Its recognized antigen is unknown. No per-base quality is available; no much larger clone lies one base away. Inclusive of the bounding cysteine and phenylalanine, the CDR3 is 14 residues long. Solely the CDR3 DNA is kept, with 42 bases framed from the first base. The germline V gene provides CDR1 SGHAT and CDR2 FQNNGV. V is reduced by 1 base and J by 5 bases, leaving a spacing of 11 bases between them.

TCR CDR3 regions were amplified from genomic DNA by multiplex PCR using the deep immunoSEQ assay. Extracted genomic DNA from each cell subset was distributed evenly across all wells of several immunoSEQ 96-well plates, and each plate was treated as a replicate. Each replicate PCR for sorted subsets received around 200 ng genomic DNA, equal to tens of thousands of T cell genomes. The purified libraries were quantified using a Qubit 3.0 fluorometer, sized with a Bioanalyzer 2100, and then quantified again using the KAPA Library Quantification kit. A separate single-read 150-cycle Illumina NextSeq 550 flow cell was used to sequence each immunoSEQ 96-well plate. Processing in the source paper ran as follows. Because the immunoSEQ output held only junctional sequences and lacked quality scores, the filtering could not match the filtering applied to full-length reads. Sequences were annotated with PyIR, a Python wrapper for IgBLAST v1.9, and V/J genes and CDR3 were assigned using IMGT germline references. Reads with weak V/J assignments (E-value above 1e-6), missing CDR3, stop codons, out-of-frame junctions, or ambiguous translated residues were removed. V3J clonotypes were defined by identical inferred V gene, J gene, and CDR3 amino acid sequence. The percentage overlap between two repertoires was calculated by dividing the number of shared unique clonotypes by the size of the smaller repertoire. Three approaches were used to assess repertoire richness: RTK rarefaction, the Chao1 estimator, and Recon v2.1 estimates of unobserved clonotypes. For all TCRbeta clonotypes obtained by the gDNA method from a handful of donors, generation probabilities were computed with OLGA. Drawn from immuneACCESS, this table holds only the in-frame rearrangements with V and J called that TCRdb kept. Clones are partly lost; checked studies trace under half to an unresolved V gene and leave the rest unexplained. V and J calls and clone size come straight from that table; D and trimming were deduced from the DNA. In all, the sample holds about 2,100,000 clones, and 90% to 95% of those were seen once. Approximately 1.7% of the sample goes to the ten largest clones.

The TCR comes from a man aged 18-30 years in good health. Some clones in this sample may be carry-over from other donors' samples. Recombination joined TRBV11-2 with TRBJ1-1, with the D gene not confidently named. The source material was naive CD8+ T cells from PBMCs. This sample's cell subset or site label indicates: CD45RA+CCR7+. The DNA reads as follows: TGTGCCAGCAGCTTAGGTCTCCCAGGTACTGAAGCTTTCTTT. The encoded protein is CASSLGLPGTEAFF.